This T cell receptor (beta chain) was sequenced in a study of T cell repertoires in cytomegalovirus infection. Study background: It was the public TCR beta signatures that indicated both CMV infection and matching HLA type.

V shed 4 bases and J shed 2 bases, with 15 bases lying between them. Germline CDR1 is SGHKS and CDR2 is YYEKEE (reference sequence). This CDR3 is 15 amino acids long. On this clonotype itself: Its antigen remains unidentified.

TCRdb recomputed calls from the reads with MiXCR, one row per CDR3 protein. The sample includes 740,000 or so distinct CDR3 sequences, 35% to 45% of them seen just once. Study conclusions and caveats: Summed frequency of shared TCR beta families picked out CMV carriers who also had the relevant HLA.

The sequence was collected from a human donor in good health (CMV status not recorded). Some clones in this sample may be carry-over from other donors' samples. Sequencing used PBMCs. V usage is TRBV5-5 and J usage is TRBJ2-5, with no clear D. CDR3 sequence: CASSKAGNPQETQYF. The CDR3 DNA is TGTGCCAGCAGCAAGGCTGGGAACCCACAAGAGACCCAGTACTTC.